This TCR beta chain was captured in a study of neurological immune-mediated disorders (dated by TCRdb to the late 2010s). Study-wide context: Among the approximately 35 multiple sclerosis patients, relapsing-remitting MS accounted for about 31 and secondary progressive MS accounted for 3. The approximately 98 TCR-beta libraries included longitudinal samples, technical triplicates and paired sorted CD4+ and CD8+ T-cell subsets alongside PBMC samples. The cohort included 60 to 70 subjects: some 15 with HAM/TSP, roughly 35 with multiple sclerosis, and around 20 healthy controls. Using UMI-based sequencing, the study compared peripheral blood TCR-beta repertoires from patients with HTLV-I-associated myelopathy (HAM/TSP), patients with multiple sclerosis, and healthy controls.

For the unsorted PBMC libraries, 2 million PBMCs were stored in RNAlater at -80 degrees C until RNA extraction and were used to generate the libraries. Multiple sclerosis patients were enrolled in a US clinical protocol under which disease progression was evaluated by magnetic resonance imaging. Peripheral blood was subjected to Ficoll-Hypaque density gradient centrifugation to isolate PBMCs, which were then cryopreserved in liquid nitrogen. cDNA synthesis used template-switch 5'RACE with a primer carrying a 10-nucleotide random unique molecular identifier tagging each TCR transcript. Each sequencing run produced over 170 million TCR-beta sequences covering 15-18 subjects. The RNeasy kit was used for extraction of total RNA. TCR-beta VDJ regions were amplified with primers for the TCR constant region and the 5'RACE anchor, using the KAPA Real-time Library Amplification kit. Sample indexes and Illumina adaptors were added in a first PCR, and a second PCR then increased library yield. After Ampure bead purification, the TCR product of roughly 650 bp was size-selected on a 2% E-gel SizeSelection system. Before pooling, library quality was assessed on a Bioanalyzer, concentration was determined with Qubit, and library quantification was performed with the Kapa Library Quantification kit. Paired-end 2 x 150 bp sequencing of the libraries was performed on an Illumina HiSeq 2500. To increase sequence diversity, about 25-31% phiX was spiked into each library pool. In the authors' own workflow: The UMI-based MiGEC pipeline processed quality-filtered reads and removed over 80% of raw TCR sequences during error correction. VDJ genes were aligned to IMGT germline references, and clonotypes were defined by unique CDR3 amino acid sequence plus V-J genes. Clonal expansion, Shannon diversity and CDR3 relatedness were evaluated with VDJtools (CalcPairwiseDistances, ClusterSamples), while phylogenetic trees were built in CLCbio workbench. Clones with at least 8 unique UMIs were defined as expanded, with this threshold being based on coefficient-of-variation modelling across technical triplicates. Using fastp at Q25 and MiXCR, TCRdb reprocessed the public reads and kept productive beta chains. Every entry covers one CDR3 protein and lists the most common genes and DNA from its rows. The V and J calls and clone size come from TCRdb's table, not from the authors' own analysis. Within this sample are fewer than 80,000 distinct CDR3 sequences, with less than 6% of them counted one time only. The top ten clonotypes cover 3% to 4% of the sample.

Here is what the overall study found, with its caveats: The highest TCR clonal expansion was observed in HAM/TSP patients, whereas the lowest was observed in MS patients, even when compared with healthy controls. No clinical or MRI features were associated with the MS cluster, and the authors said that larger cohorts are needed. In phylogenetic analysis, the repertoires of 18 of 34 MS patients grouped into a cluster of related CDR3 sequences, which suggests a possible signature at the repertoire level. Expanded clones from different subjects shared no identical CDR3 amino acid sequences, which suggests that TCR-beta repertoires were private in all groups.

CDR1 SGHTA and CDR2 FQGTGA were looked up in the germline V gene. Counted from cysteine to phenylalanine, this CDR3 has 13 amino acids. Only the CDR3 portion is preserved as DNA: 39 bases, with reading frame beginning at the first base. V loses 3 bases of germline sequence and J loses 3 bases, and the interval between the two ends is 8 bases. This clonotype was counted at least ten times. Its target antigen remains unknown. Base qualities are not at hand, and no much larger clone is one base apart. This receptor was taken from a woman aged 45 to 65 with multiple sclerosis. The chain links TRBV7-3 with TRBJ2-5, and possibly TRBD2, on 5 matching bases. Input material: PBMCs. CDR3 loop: CASSLEAEETQYF. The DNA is TGTGCCAGCAGCTTGGAAGCGGAAGAGACCCAGTACTTC.